This TCR beta chain derives from a study of memory CD4+ T cells and cytomegalovirus serostatus. TCRdb's table, derived via immunoSEQ multiplex PCR, lists solely in-frame clones and lacks some. The profile shows 50,000 to 65,000 clones, 77% of them singletons. The sort gate was single viable CD3+CD4+CD8-CD45RO+ cells for memory CD4+ T cells. Trimming at V came to 4 bases and at J to 7 bases, leaving 7 bases not matched to a gene. CDR3 length: 14 residues. Germline V gene data show CDR1 as LGHNT and CDR2 as FRNRAP. The chain has TRBV12-5 and TRBJ1-5, with 7 positions matching TRBD1. The sequenced material came from memory CD4+ T cells from blood. The clonotype was recovered from an adult in good health and CMV-seronegative. CDR3 in DNA: TGTGCTAGTGGTTCCGGAGGGGGCCGCCAGCCCCAGCATTTT. Amino acid sequence: CASGSGGGRQPQHF.